These T cell receptor beta chains were read from a single sample in a study of immune evolution from preneoplasia to lung adenocarcinoma. Sequenced by immunoSEQ multiplex PCR; TCRdb stores in-frame clones only, minus some. The repertoire consists of thousands of clones, with around 74% occurring once and the leading ten covering approximately 9.8%. Sequencing was done on a sample of FFPE adjacent normal lung tissue. The receptor source for this set is a donor at least 70 years old with lung adenocarcinoma. The CDR3 runs from the conserved cysteine through the conserved F or W. D genes are given only for firm matches. Clone size appears in some rows only: once, few, many, or a class for an expanded clone.

size,J,D,V,DNA,CDR3
-,TRBJ2-7,-,TRBV19,TGTGCCACCCAGGACAGTGGGCGAAAGGAGCAGTACTTC,CATQDSGRKEQYF
few,TRBJ2-7,-,TRBV9,TGTGCCAGCAGCGTTGGTTGGGGGAATACCTACGAGCAGTACTTC,CASSVGWGNTYEQYF
-,TRBJ2-7,-,TRBV15,TGTGCCACCAGCAGCCCCCCGGGGGTGAAGTACTTC,CATSSPPGVKYF
-,TRBJ2-5,TRBD1,TRBV29-1,TGCAGCGTTAACAGGGGGAGCCAAGAGACCCAGTACTTC,CSVNRGSQETQYF
-,TRBJ1-2,-,TRBV9,TGTGCCAGCAGCGGTAAGGGGGAATATGGCTACACCTTC,CASSGKGEYGYTF
-,TRBJ2-2,TRBD2,TRBV11-2,TGTGCCAGCGACACTAGCGGGGGGACTAGGGAGCTGTTTTTT,CASDTSGGTRELFF
-,TRBJ1-1,-,TRBV29-1,TGCAGCGTTGAGTGGTCGCAGAACACTGAAGCTTTCTTT,CSVEWSQNTEAFF
-,TRBJ2-1,-,TRBV9,TGTGCCAGCAGCGAGCAGGGAAACTCCTACAATGAGCAGTTCTTC,CASSEQGNSYNEQFF
-,TRBJ2-1,-,TRBV28,TGTGCCAGCAGACTCGTTAGCGATGAGCAGTTCTTC,CASRLVSDEQFF
-,TRBJ1-1,TRBD1,TRBV19,TGTGCCAGTGCGGGGGTTCAAGGGGGCCCTTCGATCTTT,CASAGVQGGPSIF
medium-sized,TRBJ1-2,-,TRBV7-8,TGTGCCAGCAGCTTATGGGCCGGCAACTATGGCTACACCTTC,CASSLWAGNYGYTF
-,TRBJ2-2,TRBD2,TRBV13,TGTGCCAGCAGCTTTACTAGCGGGATGTGGGTAGACACCGGGGAGCTGTTTTTT,CASSFTSGMWVDTGELFF
-,TRBJ1-2,TRBD1,TRBV29-1,TGCAGCGTTGGACAGGGGAGTGACTACACCTTC,CSVGQGSDYTF
few,TRBJ1-2,TRBD1,TRBV18,TGTGCCAGCAGCAAATTCCAGGGGGCGAATGGCTACACCTTC,CASSKFQGANGYTF
-,TRBJ1-6,-,TRBV5-6,TGTGCCAGCAGCTTGAGGCGGAGGGAGAATTCACCCCTCCACTTT,CASSLRRRENSPLHF
-,TRBJ2-2,-,TRBV18,TGTGCCAGCTCACCGCTTCAGGCAACCGGGGAGCTGTTTTTT,CASSPLQATGELFF
few,TRBJ2-2,TRBD1,TRBV9,TGTGCCAGCAGCCGCGGACAGGGGGCAAGCACCGGGGAGCTGTTTTTT,CASSRGQGASTGELFF
few,TRBJ2-5,TRBD1,TRBV25-1,TGTGCCAGCAGTGAAGAGGACAGGGCGGGGTTAGAGACCCAGTACTTC,CASSEEDRAGLETQYF
-,TRBJ2-7,-,TRBV27,TGTGCCAGCAGTTGGGGGGCTGGGTACGAGCAGTACTTC,CASSWGAGYEQYF
-,TRBJ1-6,TRBD1,TRBV30,TGTGCCCTGTCCCGGGACAGGGGAGGATCACCCCTCCACTTT,CALSRDRGGSPLHF